Sequencing of this T cell receptor beta chain was carried out in a study of vaccination effects on CD4 cells after COVID-19. Whole-study findings and limits: Late post-vaccination, clones induced by infection and those induced by vaccine underwent marked clonal contraction.

Concerning this clone: Its antigen is unidentified.

Antigen-specific CD4+ T cells were first expanded with viral peptide pools by the ViraFEST assay and only then sequenced. It was after 10 days of culture that CD4+ T cells were isolated. Each participant was given two doses of one vaccine (BNT162b2 or mRNA-1273). Assay used: immunoSEQ multiplex PCR; TCRdb lists only in-frame clones, some missing. The table has 20,000 to 25,000 clones, 80% to 90% seen once; the top ten hold roughly 6%. The V and J ends lost 5 bases and 2 bases, in that order; junction bases with no gene match: 5. This CDR3 spans 15 amino acids. The germline CDR1 and CDR2 sequences are SGHTA and FQGTGA.

Sequencing used CD4+ T cells from PBMCs cultured with SARS-CoV-2 spike peptides, obtained after COVID-19 vaccination. This chain uses TRBV7-3 with TRBJ2-1, with 8 bases aligning to TRBD1. The sequence was collected from a human donor who received a COVID-19 vaccine. Some clones in this sample may be carry-over from other donors' samples. The CDR3 DNA reads as TGTGCCAGCAGCCGTGGACAGGGCGCCTACAATGAGCAGTTCTTC. It encodes CASSRGQGAYNEQFF.